The source of this TCR beta chain is a study of cytomegalovirus exposure and HLA in healthy donors. Trimming removed 2 bases from V and 7 bases from J, with 9 bases in between. The CDR3 is 13 residues long. CDR1 is KGHSH, CDR2 LQKENI, per germline. PCR involved 60 Vbeta and 13 Jbeta primers. Sequenced by immunoSEQ multiplex PCR; TCRdb stores in-frame clones only, minus some. The table lists some 89,000 clones, approximately 70% of them singletons. This clone was observed a few times. What it recognizes is unknown. Study conclusions and caveats: It was taken for granted in presence/absence analyses that sequencing depth across donors was roughly uniform. Researchers reported that a few CMV-associated chains were confirmed in vitro as CMV antigen-specific. In a later analysis, HLA-associated beta chains showed higher expansion and lower generation probabilities than comparable chains. Using the classifier, cytomegalovirus status was reportedly diagnosed with high specificity and sensitivity.

The chain recombines TRBV18 with TRBJ1-5; D uncertain. Sequencing was done on a sample of PBMCs. This receptor was identified in a man in his fifties or sixties in good health and CMV-seronegative. CDR3 loop: CASSPSGEQPQHF. The CDR3 nucleotides are TGTGCCAGCTCACCATCAGGCGAACAGCCCCAGCATTTT.